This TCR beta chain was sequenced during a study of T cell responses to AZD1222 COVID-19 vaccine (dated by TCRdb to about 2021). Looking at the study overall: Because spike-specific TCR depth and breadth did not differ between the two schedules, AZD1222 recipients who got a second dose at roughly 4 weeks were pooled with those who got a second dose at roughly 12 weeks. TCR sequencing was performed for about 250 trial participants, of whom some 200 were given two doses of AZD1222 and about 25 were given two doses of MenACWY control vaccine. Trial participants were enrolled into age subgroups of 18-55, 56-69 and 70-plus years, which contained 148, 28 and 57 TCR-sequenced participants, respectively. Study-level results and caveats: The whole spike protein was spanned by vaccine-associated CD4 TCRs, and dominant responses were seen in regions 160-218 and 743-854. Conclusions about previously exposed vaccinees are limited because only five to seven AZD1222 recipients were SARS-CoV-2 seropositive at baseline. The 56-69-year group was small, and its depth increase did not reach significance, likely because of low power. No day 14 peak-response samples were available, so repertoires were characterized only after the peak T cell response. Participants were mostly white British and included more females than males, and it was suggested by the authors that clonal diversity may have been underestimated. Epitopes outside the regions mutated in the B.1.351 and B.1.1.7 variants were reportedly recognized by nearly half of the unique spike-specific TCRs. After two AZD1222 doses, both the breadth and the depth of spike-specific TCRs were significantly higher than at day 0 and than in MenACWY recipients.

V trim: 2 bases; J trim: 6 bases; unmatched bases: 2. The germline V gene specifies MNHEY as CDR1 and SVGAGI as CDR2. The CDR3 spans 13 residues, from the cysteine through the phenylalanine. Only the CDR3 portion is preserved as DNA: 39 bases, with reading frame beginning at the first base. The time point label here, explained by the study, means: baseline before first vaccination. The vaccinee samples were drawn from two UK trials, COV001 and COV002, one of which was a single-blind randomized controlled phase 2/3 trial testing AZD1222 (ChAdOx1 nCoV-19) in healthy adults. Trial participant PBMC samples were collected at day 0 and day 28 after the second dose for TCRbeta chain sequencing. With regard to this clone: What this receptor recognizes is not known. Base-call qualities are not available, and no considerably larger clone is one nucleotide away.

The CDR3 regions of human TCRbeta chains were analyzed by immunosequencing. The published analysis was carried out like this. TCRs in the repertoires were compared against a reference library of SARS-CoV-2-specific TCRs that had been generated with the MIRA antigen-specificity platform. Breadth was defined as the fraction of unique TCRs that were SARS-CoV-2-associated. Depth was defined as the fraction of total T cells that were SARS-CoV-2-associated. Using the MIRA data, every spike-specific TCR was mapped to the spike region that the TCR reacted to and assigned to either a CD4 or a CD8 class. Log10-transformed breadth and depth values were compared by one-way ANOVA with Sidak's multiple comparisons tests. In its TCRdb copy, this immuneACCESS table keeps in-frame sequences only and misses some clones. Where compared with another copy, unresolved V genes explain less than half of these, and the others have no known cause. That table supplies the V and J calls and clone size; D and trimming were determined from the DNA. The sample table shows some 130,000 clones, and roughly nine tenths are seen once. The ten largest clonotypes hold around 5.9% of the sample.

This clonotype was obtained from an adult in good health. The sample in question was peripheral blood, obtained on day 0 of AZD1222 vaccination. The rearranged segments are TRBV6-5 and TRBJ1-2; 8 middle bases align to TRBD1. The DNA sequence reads TGTGCCAGCAGTTACAGGACAGGGAATGGCTACACCTTC. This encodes CASSYRTGNGYTF.